This TCR beta chain is from a study of T cell responses to AZD1222 COVID-19 vaccine. The V segment lost 6 bases and the J segment 7 bases; nucleotides outside the gene matches: 13. The CDR3 consists of 15 residues. Germline V CDR1 and CDR2: MDHEN, SYDVKM. Produced via immunoSEQ multiplex PCR; TCRdb's table is partial and in-frame only. This table holds around 190,000 clones, around nine tenths found once. This TCR derives from an adult in good health. The sample was peripheral blood, taken on day 0 of AZD1222 vaccination. This chain uses TRBV28 with TRBJ1-1, with TRBD1 matching over 8 bases. CDR3 residues: CASSPRTGGVNEAFF. The CDR3 DNA sequence: TGTGCCAGCAGCCCCCGAACAGGGGGAGTAAATGAAGCTTTCTTT.